Detailed here is one T cell receptor (beta chain). The antigen is undetermined. This sample is part of a study of cytomegalovirus exposure and HLA in healthy donors. The study ran its PCR with 60 Vbeta and 13 Jbeta primers. Only in-frame clones appear in the TCRdb table, and some are missing; sequencing was by immunoSEQ multiplex PCR. The table lists tens of thousands of clones, roughly 79% of them singletons. Study observations and caveats: Per a prior analysis, the majority of TCR beta V segments were productive roughly 90% or roughly 30% of the time. Analysis was performed later, and it showed HLA-associated TCR beta chains to be more clonally expanded than equally common others.

Germline values: CDR1 LNHDA, CDR2 SQIVND (reference sequence). V shed 0 bases, J shed 6 bases, and the junction held 4 bases outside the gene matches. This CDR3 spans 16 amino acids. The V call is TRBV19, the J call TRBJ2-1; the match to TRBD2 covers 11 bases. Sample: PBMCs. The sequence was obtained from a man aged 30 to 39 in good health and CMV-seronegative. CDR3: CASSIDQLAGVNEQFF. The CDR3 DNA reads TGTGCCAGTAGTATAGATCAACTAGCGGGGGTCAATGAGCAGTTCTTC.